The 28 T cell receptor beta chains reported below all come from one sample, sequenced in a study of breast tumors, draining lymph nodes, adjacent tissues. TCRdb fed the multiplex PCR reads into MiXCR, producing one record per CDR3 protein. The sample comprises 20,000 to 25,000 distinct CDR3 sequences, roughly 21% of which are singletons, and approximately 13% rests with the top ten. Sequencing was done on a sample of breast tumor tissue. All receptors derive from a female donor with breast cancer. Some clones in this sample may be carry-over from other donors' samples.

Of note for this clonotype: This may be a read error, as it is one base from a much larger clone. The CDR3 ends on some other residue instead of the conserved phenylalanine or tryptophan, so this is likely a read error. The CDR3 DNA reads TGTGCCAGCAGGAGACTAGCGGGAGAGACCGGGGAGCTGTTTTAT. This codes for CASRRLAGETGELFY. The chain has TRBV3-1 and TRBJ2-2; TRBD2 agrees at 12 bases. Unmatched junction bases numbered 4, after V lost 6 bases and J lost 5 bases. The germline CDR1 and CDR2 sequences are LGHDT and YNNKEL (reference sequence). The CDR3 has 15 amino acids.

This clonotype was seen repeatedly, ten times or more. This chain links TRBV2 with TRBJ2-1; the D gene is possibly TRBD2 (5 bases). Germline V gives CDR1 SNHLY, CDR2 FYNNEI. Trimming removed 7 bases at V and 3 bases at J, with 19 bases between. The CDR3 length is 16 residues. This CDR3 reads CASNIRGWAHYNEQFF. The CDR3 DNA reads as TGTGCCAGCAATATCAGAGGGTGGGCCCACTACAATGAGCAGTTCTTC.

This clonotype was recorded many times. V is TRBV28 and J is TRBJ1-2; the D gene is possibly TRBD1 (6 bases). V was cut by 3 bases and J by 7 bases, with 15 bases left in between. CDR1 is MDHEN, CDR2 SYDVKM, per germline. The CDR3 covers 14 residues. This CDR3 is CASSFYSRGGGYTF. DNA of the CDR3: TGTGCCAGCAGTTTTTATTCCAGGGGAGGTGGCTACACCTTC.

This clonotype was recorded at least ten times. This sequence joins TRBV5-1 and TRBJ2-3, with D possibly TRBD1 on 6 matching bases. V lost 2 bases and J lost 5, with 15 bases in between. Germline loops: CDR1 SGHRS, CDR2 YFSETQ. This CDR3 comprises 15 residues. CDR3 residues: CASSFSTGRLDTQYF. For the CDR3, the DNA is TGCGCCAGCAGCTTTAGTACAGGGCGGTTAGATACGCAGTATTTT.

This clonotype was counted at least ten times. The chain couples TRBV24-1 to TRBJ2-2; 12 positions agree with TRBD2. The V and J ends lost 3 bases and 9 bases, in that order; junction bases with no gene match: 4. The germline gives CDR1 KGHDR, CDR2 SFDVKD. The CDR3 consists of 15 residues. In nucleotides, the CDR3 is TGTGCCACCAGTGATAGACTAGCGGGAGCCCGGGAGCTGTTTTTT. This encodes CATSDRLAGARELFF.

This clonotype came up many times. The rearrangement links TRBV19 to TRBJ2-3; TRBD2 matches at 8 bases. The CDR3 consists of 15 residues. The ends lost 4 bases at V and 5 bases at J; junction bases unmatched: 8. Germline CDR1 LNHDA, CDR2 SQIVND (reference sequence). CDR3 sequence (DNA): TGTGCCAGTAGTAGCACTAGCGGAGGGAGAGATACGCAGTATTTT. Amino acid sequence: CASSSTSGGRDTQYF.

This clonotype was observed at least ten times. The chain combines TRBV27 with TRBJ1-2; perhaps TRBD1 as D (6 bases). Germline CDR1 is MNHEY and CDR2 is SMNVEV (reference sequence). Trimming took 5 bases from V and 2 from J, leaving 18 bases between them. The CDR3 is 16 amino acids. CDR3 residues: CASSPKTGRLNYGYTF. CDR3 bases: TGTGCCAGCAGTCCTAAAACAGGGCGATTAAACTATGGCTACACCTTC.

This clonotype was observed at least ten times. The gene calls are TRBV6-1 and TRBJ1-2, with a possible D match to TRBD1 (5 bases). CDR1 and CDR2 (germline): MNHNS, SASEGT. CDR3 length: 15 amino acids. Trimming took 7 bases from V and 2 from J, leaving 17 bases between them. This CDR3 is CASNLGGAFNYGYTF. The CDR3 bases are TGTGCCAGCAATCTCGGAGGGGCGTTCAACTATGGCTACACCTTC.

This clonotype was seen many times. The chain is built from TRBV9 and TRBJ2-1; 8 bases agree with TRBD1. Germline CDR1 reads SGDLS; CDR2 reads YYNGEE. This CDR3 comprises 17 residues. The ends lost 2 bases at V and 5 bases at J; junction bases unmatched: 12. CDR3 sequence reads: CASSVQPGQGAHNEQFF. DNA for the CDR3: TGTGCCAGCAGCGTCCAGCCTGGACAGGGCGCTCACAATGAGCAGTTCTTC.

This clonotype came up many times. This chain uses TRBV29-1 with TRBJ2-3, with unresolved D. Trimming stripped 5 bases from V and 4 bases from J, with 10 bases between. Germline values: CDR1 SQVTM, CDR2 ANQGSEA. This CDR3 region has 12 residues. The CDR3 DNA reads as TGCAGCGTTTACAACCAGGCAGATACGCAGTATTTT. Translation: CSVYNQADTQYF.

This clonotype has at least ten counts. Since a much larger clone is just one base distant, this may be a read error. V and J are TRBV7-9 and TRBJ2-5, with D possibly TRBD2 on 7 matching bases. CDR1 and CDR2 from the germline V gene are SEHNR and FQNEAQ (reference sequence). V was clipped by 1 base and J by 5 bases, with 17 bases between them. The CDR3 has 16 residues. The CDR3 nucleotides are TGTGCCAGCAGCTTAGGGGGGGCTAGCGGTTCTGAGACCCAGTACTTC. The encoded protein is CASSLGGASGSETQYF.

In this sample, this clonotype turned up many times. The chain combines TRBV5-1 with TRBJ2-5; D is perhaps TRBD1 (7 bases). Germline V gene sequence: CDR1 SGHRS, CDR2 YFSETQ. The CDR3 length is 14 residues. Trimming removed 0 bases from V and 5 bases from J, with 11 bases in between. CDR3 sequence reads: CASSLEGAGETQYF. In DNA, the CDR3 is TGCGCCAGCAGCTTGGAGGGGGCGGGGGAGACCCAGTACTTC.

This clonotype was seen repeatedly, ten times or more. V is TRBV7-3 and J is TRBJ1-6, with TRBD1 identical over 8 bases. This CDR3 is 13 amino acids long. V shed 2 bases and J 9 bases; nucleotides not matched to a gene: 0. Germline-derived CDR1 and CDR2 are SGHTA and FQGTGA. CDR3 nucleotides: TGTGCCAGCAGCTTACAGGGGGCTTCACCCCTCCACTTT. Residues: CASSLQGASPLHF.

In this sample, this clonotype turned up many times. The genes are TRBV7-6 and TRBJ2-7, with 8 bases that match TRBD2. Germline trimming cut 5 bases from V and 6 bases from J; bases unmatched to any gene: 12. Germline CDR1 is SGHVS and CDR2 is FNYEAQ. This CDR3 comprises 15 residues. Written as DNA, the CDR3 is TGTGCCAGCAGCCCTCGGGGGGGAGGGCCTTTCGAGCAGTACTTC. Its translation: CASSPRGGGPFEQYF.

This clonotype is termed medium-sized. The chain recombines TRBV2 with TRBJ2-1; TRBD2 matches at 10 bases. V shed 5 bases and J 0 bases; nucleotides not matched to a gene: 4. The germline gives CDR1 SNHLY, CDR2 FYNNEI. This CDR3 region has 16 residues. CDR3 coding DNA: TGTGCCAGCAGTCCTTCTAGCGGGAGCTCCTACAATGAGCAGTTCTTC. It encodes CASSPSSGSSYNEQFF. The variable domain in full, with the rest retrieved from reference TRBV2 and TRBJ2-1, is EPEVTQTPSHQVTQMGQEVILRCVPISNHLYFYWYRQILGQKVEFLVSFYNNEISEKSEIFDDQFSVERPDGSNFTLKIRSTKLEDSAMYFCASSPSSGSSYNEQFFGPGTRLTVL.

On this clonotype: At one of its ends the junction is not consistent with the germline gene, which may arise from a read error. The V and J genes are TRBV15 and TRBJ2-7, with 7 bases aligning to TRBD1. The CDR3 is 15 amino acids. Per the germline V gene, CDR1 is LNHNV and CDR2 is YYDKDF (reference sequence). Written as DNA, the CDR3 is TGTGCCACCAGCGGCAGGGGGTCTGGCGCCTACGAGCAGCACTTC. It translates to CATSGRGSGAYEQHF.

In its sample, this clonotype was seen a few times. The chain carries TRBV9 and TRBJ1-1; tentatively, D is TRBD1 (6 bases). Germline V CDR1 and CDR2: SGDLS, YYNGEE. CDR3 length: 14 residues. V lost 3 bases, J lost 4 bases, and 13 bases lay in between. The CDR3 DNA sequence: TGTGCCAGCAGCGCAAACAGGGCTGGCACTGAAGCTTTCTTT. As protein: CASSANRAGTEAFF.

This clonotype showed up just once. This chain joins TRBV7-9 and TRBJ1-1; D gene ambiguous. V gave up 5 bases and J gave up 2 bases, with 9 bases separating them. This CDR3 is 13 amino acids long. Germline V CDR1 and CDR2: SEHNR, FQNEAQ (reference sequence). The CDR3 nucleotides read TGTGCCAGCAGCCCGTCAAAAAACACTGAAGCTTTCTTT. Its translation is CASSPSKNTEAFF.

As regards this clonotype: One junction end does not reproduce the germline sequence, and a read error may be involved. The rearrangement uses TRBV6-1 and TRBJ1-1; possible D gene TRBD1, 5 bases. CDR1 is MNHNS, CDR2 SASEGT, per germline. The CDR3 runs to 17 residues. CDR3 nucleotide sequence: TGTGCCAGCAGCGAAGGGGCAGGGAGGGTGGGAAACACTGGAGCTTTCTTT. Encoded protein: CASSEGAGRVGNTGAFF.

In the case of this clonotype: Its ends do not fully match the called genes, so a read error is possible. J is TRBJ2-3 and V is TRBV7-3; TRBD1 agrees at 8 bases. Germline CDR1 and CDR2: SGHTA and FQGTGA. The CDR3 runs 13 residues. CDR3 loop: CASSLDRVDTRYF. The CDR3 DNA is TGTGCCAGCAGCTTGGACAGGGTGGACACGCGGTATTTT.

This clonotype has more than one count but fewer than ten. This chain uses TRBV6-5 with TRBJ2-3, with 11 bases matching TRBD2. The CDR3 extends over 15 amino acids. Unmatched junction bases numbered 5, after V lost 6 bases and J lost 3 bases. Germline-derived CDR1 and CDR2 are MNHEY and SVGAGI. The DNA for the CDR3 is TGTGCCAGCAGGGCTGGACTAGCGGGTACAGATACGCAGTATTTT. Protein product: CASRAGLAGTDTQYF.

This clonotype was seen many times. V gene TRBV6-5 combines with J gene TRBJ1-2; unclear D gene. V lost 5 bases and J lost 4, with 17 bases in between. Germline V gives CDR1 MNHEY, CDR2 SVGAGI. The CDR3 loop spans 15 amino acids. CDR3 protein: CASSARSSDPYGYTF. In DNA, the CDR3 is TGTGCCAGCAGTGCTCGGTCGTCGGACCCCTATGGCTACACCTTC.

This clonotype was counted at least ten times. CDR3 in DNA: TGTGCCAGCAGTTTCGGGAGGGGCGGGGGGGAGCAGTACTTC. Translation: CASSFGRGGGEQYF. This chain links TRBV28 with TRBJ2-7; TRBD2 agrees at 8 bases. The trim removed 3 bases at V and 7 bases at J, leaving 8 bases unmatched. This CDR3 spans 14 amino acids. Germline V lookup: CDR1 MDHEN, CDR2 SYDVKM.

This clonotype was detected many times. This sequence joins TRBV25-1 and TRBJ2-1; 14 bases match TRBD2. V gave up 4 bases and J gave up 7 bases; unmatched junction bases: 3. CDR3 size: 15 residues. Germline V CDR1 and CDR2: MGHDK, SYGVNS. The DNA for the CDR3 is TGTGCCAGCAGTGGGGGGACTAGCGGGGGAAATGAGCAGTTCTTC. Translation gives CASSGGTSGGNEQFF. The full variable domain, rest sourced from reference TRBV25-1 and TRBJ2-1, is EADIYQTPRYLVIGTGKKITLECSQTMGHDKMYWYQQDPGMELHLIHYSYGVNSTEKGDLSSESTVSRIRTEHFPLTLESARPSHTSQYLCASSGGTSGGNEQFFGPGTRLTVL.

This clonotype was seen repeatedly, ten times or more. V is TRBV11-2 and J is TRBJ2-3, with 11 positions matching TRBD2. V was pared by 5 bases and J by 2 bases, with 6 bases of the junction left unmatched. Per germline, CDR1 SGHAT and CDR2 FQNNGV. CDR3 length equals 16 residues. CDR3 DNA: TGTGCCAGCAGCAGGGGGACTAGCGGTCTCACAGATACGCAGTATTTT. Encoded protein: CASSRGTSGLTDTQYF.

In its sample, this clonotype was seen a few times. CDR3 loop: CASSLAGRGGLQETQYF. The CDR3, as DNA: TGTGCCAGCAGTTTGGCGGGGAGAGGGGGCCTCCAAGAGACCCAGTACTTC. This chain links TRBV27 with TRBJ2-5, with D maybe TRBD1 (7 bases). The germline CDR1 and CDR2 sequences are MNHEY and SMNVEV (reference sequence). V was clipped by 3 bases and J by 1 base, with 18 bases between them. The CDR3 has 17 amino acids.

The rearrangement uses TRBV6-2 or TRBV6-3 and TRBJ1-1, with D tentatively TRBD1 (6 bases). The CDR3 has 15 amino acids. The V gene lost 2 bases and the J gene lost 4 bases, with 14 bases spanning the gap. Germline CDR1 and CDR2: MNHEY and SVGEGT. CDR3 in amino acids: CASSYPGDFGTEAFF. For the CDR3, the DNA is TGTGCCAGCAGTTACCCAGGGGACTTCGGCACTGAAGCTTTCTTT.

This clonotype was observed at least ten times. V and J are TRBV12-3 or TRBV12-4 and TRBJ1-3; perhaps TRBD1 as D (6 bases). This CDR3 region has 15 residues. The V end was cut by 3 bases, the J end by 0 bases, with 9 bases between. CDR3 amino acids: CASSFQGTSGNTIYF. The DNA of the CDR3 is TGTGCCAGCAGTTTTCAGGGGACCTCTGGAAACACCATATATTTT.